The present entry profiles one TCR beta chain with its context. Produced via immunoSEQ multiplex PCR; TCRdb's table is partial and in-frame only. The data show 84,000 or so clones, approximately 86% seen once. The sample belongs to a study of ipilimumab plus nivolumab after autologous stem cell transplantation. This CDR3 has 13 residues. In germline, CDR1 is KGHSH, CDR2 LQKENI. The V end lost 6 bases, the J end lost 2 bases, and 5 bases lay between the germline ends. The sequencing used PBMCs, collected in a trial of ipilimumab plus nivolumab as post-transplant consolidation. The sequence was collected from a male donor with diffuse large B-cell lymphoma. The chain uses TRBV18 and TRBJ2-6; no firm D call. The CDR3 sequence is CASSQTGANVLTF. The CDR3 region has the DNA TGTGCCAGCTCCCAAACTGGGGCCAACGTCCTGACTTTC.